The next 26 T cell receptor beta chains were all read from a single sample in a study of a mutant IDH1 vaccine in newly diagnosed glioma. The antigens for these receptors are not known. Repertoires were generated with immunoSEQ multiplex PCR, while TCRdb's copy carries only in-frame clones and drops some. The sample records about 53,000 clones, approximately 80% being singletons. Time point: week 5, during vaccination. In every dose of vaccine, 300 ug of mutant IDH1 20-mer peptide was given alongside topical imiquimod. The sequencing here drew on PBMCs, taken from a glioma patient whose treatment included an IDH1 peptide vaccine. The receptors here all came from a woman under 30 with glioma. Some clones in this sample may be carry-over from other donors' samples.

V usage is TRBV6-1 and J usage is TRBJ2-5; the D is unclear. V was cut by 6 bases and J by 0 bases, with 11 bases left in between. Per germline, CDR1 MNHNS and CDR2 SASEGT. The CDR3 is 14 amino acids. DNA of the CDR3: TGTGCCAGCAGCGTTGACATAGACCAAGAGACCCAGTACTTC. Protein sequence: CASSVDIDQETQYF.

V gene TRBV9 combines with J gene TRBJ2-5; 8 nucleotides line up with TRBD2. V lost 0 bases and J lost 7; bases outside the gene matches: 5. The CDR3 loop spans 14 amino acids. Germline CDR1 SGDLS, CDR2 YYNGEE. CDR3 in amino acids: CASSVAGGDVTQYF. The DNA for the CDR3 is TGTGCCAGCAGCGTAGCGGGGGGGGATGTGACCCAGTACTTC.

J is TRBJ2-7 and V is TRBV19, with TRBD2 matching over 7 bases. Germline values: CDR1 LNHDA, CDR2 SQIVND (reference sequence). After removal of 2 bases from V and 3 bases from J, the junction contained 7 bases not matched to a gene. This CDR3 has 15 amino acids. The CDR3 DNA follows: TGTGCCAGTAGTATAAGTGCGGGAGTCCTCTACGAGCAGTACTTC. Protein: CASSISAGVLYEQYF.

V and J are TRBV18 and TRBJ1-2; 9 bases map to TRBD1. This CDR3 contains 15 residues. CDR1 is KGHSH and CDR2 is LQKENI in the germline V gene. Losses at the gene ends were 2 bases for V and 4 bases for J; bases not matched to a gene: 5. The CDR3 is CASSPETGGSYGYTF. CDR3 bases: TGTGCCAGCTCACCAGAGACAGGGGGGAGCTATGGCTACACCTTC.

V gene TRBV19 combines with J gene TRBJ1-4; 11 bases are shared with TRBD1. Germline-derived CDR1 and CDR2 are LNHDA and SQIVND (reference sequence). The CDR3 has 13 amino acids. Trimming took 10 bases from V and 10 from J; bases not matched to a gene: 8. CDR3 sequence (DNA): TGTGCCATCGCGGGACAGGGGGTCGGAAAACTGTTTTTT. Amino acid sequence: CAIAGQGVGKLFF. The full variable domain, with the rest looked up from reference TRBV19 and TRBJ1-4, is DGGITQSPKYLFRKEGQNVTLSCEQNLNHDAMYWYRQDPGQGLRLIYYSQIVNDFQKGDIAEGYSVSREKKESFPLTVTSAQKNPTAFYLCAIAGQGVGKLFFGSGTQLSVL.

This clone appeared a few times. The gene calls are TRBV10-3 and TRBJ1-2, with D unresolved. V was cut by 2 bases and J by 1 base, with 8 bases left in between. The CDR3 is 14 amino acids. CDR1 and CDR2 (germline): ENHRY, SYGVKD. The CDR3 region has the DNA TGTGCCATCAGTGAGATAAGCAGTAACTATGGCTACACCTTC. This codes for CAISEISSNYGYTF.

This clone was picked up a small number of times. The chain is built from TRBV2 and TRBJ1-4; 8 nucleotides line up with TRBD1. The CDR3 totals 13 residues. From germline, CDR1 is SNHLY and CDR2 FYNNEI. V was clipped by 7 bases and J by 5 bases; unmatched bases: 3. The CDR3 is CASKPGGNEKLFF. The CDR3 DNA reads TGTGCCAGCAAACCAGGGGGCAATGAAAAACTGTTTTTT. Looking up the rest from reference TRBV2 and TRBJ1-4 gives the full variable domain: EPEVTQTPSHQVTQMGQEVILRCVPISNHLYFYWYRQILGQKVEFLVSFYNNEISEKSEIFDDQFSVERPDGSNFTLKIRSTKLEDSAMYFCASKPGGNEKLFFGSGTQLSVL.

V is TRBV7-9 and J is TRBJ1-5, with D possibly matching TRBD1 (5 bases). CDR3 length: 15 residues. V dropped 5 bases and J dropped 4 bases, with 15 bases sitting between them. From germline, CDR1 is SEHNR and CDR2 FQNEAQ (reference sequence). The CDR3 DNA is TGTGCCAGCAGCCCCCCTGGAGGGGTGAATCAGCCCCAGCATTTT. Translation: CASSPPGGVNQPQHF.

CDR3 bases: TGTGCCTGGAGTGCCCCGGGAGAGCAGTTCTTC. Its translation: CAWSAPGEQFF. V and J are TRBV30 and TRBJ2-1, with D possibly TRBD2 on 5 matching bases. The CDR3 consists of 11 residues. The V gene lost 1 base and the J gene lost 10 bases, with 8 bases spanning the gap. In germline, CDR1 is GTSNPN, CDR2 SVGIG (reference sequence).

The chain combines TRBV11-2 with TRBJ1-1, with D possibly being TRBD1 (5 bases). The CDR3 is 14 residues long. The germline V and J ends were trimmed by 1 base and 2 bases, with 8 bases remaining between them. Germline V gene lookup returns CDR1 SGHAT and CDR2 FQNNGV. CDR3 protein: CASSLAGYNTEAFF. CDR3 DNA sequence: TGTGCCAGCAGCTTAGCAGGGTACAACACTGAAGCTTTCTTT.

The CDR3 bases are TGTGCCAGCAGAGACTGGACTCCTAACAATGAGCAGTTCTTC. Translating it yields CASRDWTPNNEQFF. The rearrangement joins TRBV7-9 to TRBJ2-1; D is perhaps TRBD2 (5 bases). There are 14 residues in the CDR3. Between the trimmed V and J ends, which lost 6 bases and 5 bases, there was a span of 14 bases. CDR1 SEHNR and CDR2 FQNEAQ come from the germline V gene (reference sequence).

V and J are TRBV20-1 and TRBJ1-2, with no clear D. Per the germline V gene, CDR1 is DFQATT and CDR2 is SNEGSKA (reference sequence). V shed 6 bases and J shed 3 bases, with 8 bases lying between them. This CDR3 is built from 11 residues. In nucleotides, the CDR3 is TGCAGTGCCGCAGTGGACTATGGCTACACCTTC. This codes for CSAAVDYGYTF.

This clone showed up just once. CDR3 nucleotides: TGTGCCAGCGCCGGGGGAGGCGGAAACACCATATATTTT. Translated, it gives CASAGGGGNTIYF. V usage is TRBV9 and J usage is TRBJ1-3; D is possibly TRBD1 (5 bases). The germline CDR1 and CDR2 sequences are SGDLS and YYNGEE. Trimming took off 7 bases at V and 4 bases at J, with 12 bases between the two ends. The CDR3 sequence is 13 residues long. Looking up the rest from reference TRBV9 and TRBJ1-3 gives the full variable domain: DSGVTQTPKHLITATGQRVTLRCSPRSGDLSVYWYQQSLDQGLQFLIQYYNGEERAKGNILERFSAQQFPDLHSELNLSSLELGDSALYFCASAGGGGNTIYFGEGSWLTVV.

V is TRBV9 and J is TRBJ1-1, with 9 bases identical to TRBD1. The CDR3 extends over 14 amino acids. V gave up 5 bases and J gave up 3 bases; unmatched junction bases: 5. The V gene's germline CDR1 is SGDLS and CDR2 YYNGEE. The CDR3 sequence is CASRGGQGDTEAFF. CDR3 in DNA: TGTGCCAGCAGGGGGGGACAGGGCGACACTGAAGCTTTCTTT.

The V gene is TRBV11-1, the J gene TRBJ2-7; possibly TRBD1 for D (7 bases). Germline CDR1 and CDR2: SGHAT and FQDESV (reference sequence). This CDR3 spans 14 amino acids. The germline V and J ends were trimmed by 5 bases and 4 bases, with 15 bases remaining between them. CDR3 region: CASSRTGGRYEQYF. CDR3 sequence (DNA): TGTGCCAGCAGCCGGACAGGAGGGAGATACGAGCAGTACTTC.

The table lists this clone with a count of one. This chain links TRBV5-6 with TRBJ1-5, with 8 nucleotides matching TRBD1. V shed 4 bases and J 6 bases; nucleotides not matched to a gene: 6. The CDR3 sequence is 14 residues long. In germline, CDR1 is SGHDT, CDR2 YYEEEE. CDR3 loop: CASSPQGAGQPQHF. CDR3 DNA sequence: TGTGCCAGCAGCCCTCAGGGGGCGGGTCAGCCCCAGCATTTT.

V gene TRBV4-3 combines with J gene TRBJ2-7, with 8 bases identical to TRBD2. V was pared by 1 base and J by 0 bases, with 8 bases of the junction left unmatched. Germline loops: CDR1 LGHNA, CDR2 YSLEER. The CDR3 runs 17 residues. This CDR3 reads CASSQGLLGGASYEQYF. As DNA, the CDR3 is TGCGCCAGCAGCCAAGGACTCCTCGGGGGGGCCTCCTACGAGCAGTACTTC.

This chain joins TRBV6-1 and TRBJ1-6; D unresolved. CDR1 and CDR2 from the germline V gene are MNHNS and SASEGT. Trimming pared 3 bases from V and 8 bases from J, leaving 14 bases between. The CDR3 runs to 15 residues. The DNA for the CDR3 is TGTGCCAGCAGTGAGGCAGTTACCGCCCATTCACCCCTCCACTTT. Translated, it gives CASSEAVTAHSPLHF.

The chain links TRBV7-9 to TRBJ1-3; D uncertain. Germline loops: CDR1 SEHNR, CDR2 FQNEAQ (reference sequence). Trimming removed 1 base from V and 0 bases from J, with 7 bases in between. This CDR3 has 15 residues. The DNA of the CDR3 is TGTGCCAGCAGCTTAGGACCGATCTCTGGAAACACCATATATTTT. It yields the protein CASSLGPISGNTIYF.

The chain employs TRBV9 and TRBJ2-3; tentatively, D is TRBD1 (6 bases). V was cut by 1 base and J by 4 bases, with 19 bases left in between. The CDR3 has 17 amino acids. The germline CDR1 and CDR2 sequences are SGDLS and YYNGEE. The CDR3 bases are TGTGCCAGCAGCGTATTTAACGGACAGTCGGTTGCAGATACGCAGTATTTT. It translates to CASSVFNGQSVADTQYF.

This chain uses TRBV13 with TRBJ2-7; D is possibly TRBD2 (6 bases). Germline-derived CDR1 and CDR2 are PRHDT and FYEKMQ (reference sequence). The CDR3 spans 13 residues. Between the trimmed V and J ends, which lost 5 bases and 7 bases, there was a span of 15 bases. The CDR3, as DNA: TGTGCCAGCAGCACTAGCCGGACGGGGGAGCAGTACTTC. This translates into CASSTSRTGEQYF.

This sequence joins TRBV30 and TRBJ1-6; D is unclear. The germline V gene has CDR1 GTSNPN and CDR2 SVGIG (reference sequence). Trimming removed 1 base at V and 1 base at J, with 11 bases between. This CDR3 is 16 amino acids long. CDR3 bases: TGTGCCTGGAGTGCCCAATCCGGTTCCTATAATTCACCCCTCCACTTT. It codes for CAWSAQSGSYNSPLHF. The full variable domain, with the rest looked up from reference TRBV30 and TRBJ1-6, is SQTIHQWPATLVQPVGSPLSLECTVEGTSNPNLYWYRQAAGRGLQLLFYSVGIGQISSEVPQNLSASRPQDRQFILSSKKLLLSDSGFYLCAWSAQSGSYNSPLHFGNGTRLTVT.

This clone was detected once. V gene TRBV5-5 combines with J gene TRBJ1-2, with TRBD1 matching 10 bases. The junction had 9 bases not matched to a gene; V was cut back by 3 bases and J by 4 bases. The CDR3 runs 16 residues. Germline V gene sequence: CDR1 SGHKS, CDR2 YYEKEE (reference sequence). In DNA form, the CDR3 reads TGTGCCAGCAGCTCCGGACAGGGGGGGTCTCTCTATGGCTACACCTTC. Protein product: CASSSGQGGSLYGYTF. The full variable domain, in which reference TRBV5-5 and TRBJ1-2 provide the parts outside the CDR3, is DAGVTQSPTHLIKTRGQQVTLRCSPISGHKSVSWYQQVLGQGPQFIFQYYEKEERGRGNFPDRFSARQFPNYSSELNVNALLLGDSALYLCASSSGQGGSLYGYTFGSGTRLTVV.

The chain is built from TRBV6-5 and TRBJ2-3; no clear D gene. The CDR3 consists of 12 residues. Germline CDR1 and CDR2: MNHEY and SVGAGI. Trimming left V 5 bases short and J 10 bases short, with 13 bases between. In nucleotides, the CDR3 is TGTGCCAGCAGTGCAACATCCCAGGCGCAGTATTTT. Encoded protein: CASSATSQAQYF.

The rearrangement joins TRBV30 to TRBJ1-1; tentative D call: TRBD1 (5 bases). Germline assignment: CDR1 GTSNPN and CDR2 SVGIG (reference sequence). The V gene lost 7 bases and the J gene lost 5 bases, with 20 bases spanning the gap. This CDR3 has 14 residues. Here the CDR3 DNA reads TGTGCCTCGGGGCATTTCGGGCTAGGGACTGAAGCTTTCTTT. Amino acids: CASGHFGLGTEAFF.

The chain employs TRBV7-6 and TRBJ2-1; the D gene is possibly TRBD2 (6 bases). Between the trimmed V and J ends, which lost 2 bases and 8 bases, there was a span of 16 bases. CDR3 length: 15 residues. Germline CDR1 SGHVS, CDR2 FNYEAQ. The CDR3 sequence: CASSLRDSPIDEQFF. CDR3 DNA sequence: TGTGCCAGCAGCTTAAGGGACTCTCCCATCGATGAGCAGTTCTTC.